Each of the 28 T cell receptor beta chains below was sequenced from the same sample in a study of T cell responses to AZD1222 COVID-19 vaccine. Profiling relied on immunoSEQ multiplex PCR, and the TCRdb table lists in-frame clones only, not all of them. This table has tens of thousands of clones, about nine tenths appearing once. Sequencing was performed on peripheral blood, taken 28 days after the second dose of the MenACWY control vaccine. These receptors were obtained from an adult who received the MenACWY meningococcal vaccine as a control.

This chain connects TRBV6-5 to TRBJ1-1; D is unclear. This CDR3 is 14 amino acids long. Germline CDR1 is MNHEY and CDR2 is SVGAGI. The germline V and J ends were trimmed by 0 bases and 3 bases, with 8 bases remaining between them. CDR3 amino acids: CASSYSEGDTEAFF. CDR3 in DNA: TGTGCCAGCAGTTACTCTGAGGGTGACACTGAAGCTTTCTTT.

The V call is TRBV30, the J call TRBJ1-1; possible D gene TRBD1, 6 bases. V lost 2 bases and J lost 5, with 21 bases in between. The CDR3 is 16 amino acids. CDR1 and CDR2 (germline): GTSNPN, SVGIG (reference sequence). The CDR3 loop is CAWSLLRGPQGTEAFF. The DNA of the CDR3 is TGTGCCTGGAGTCTGCTCAGGGGCCCTCAGGGGACTGAAGCTTTCTTT.

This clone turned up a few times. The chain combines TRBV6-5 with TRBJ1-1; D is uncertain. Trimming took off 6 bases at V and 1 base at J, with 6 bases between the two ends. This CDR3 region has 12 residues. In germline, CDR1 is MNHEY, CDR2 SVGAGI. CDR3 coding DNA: TGTGCCAGCAGCCGAAGGAACACTGAAGCTTTCTTT. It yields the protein CASSRRNTEAFF.

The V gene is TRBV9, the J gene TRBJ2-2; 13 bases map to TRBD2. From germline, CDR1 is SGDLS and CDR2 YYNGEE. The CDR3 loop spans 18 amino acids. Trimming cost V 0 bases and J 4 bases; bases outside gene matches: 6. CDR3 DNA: TGTGCCAGCAGCGTAGCTACTAGCGGGGGGGTAGGCACCGGGGAGCTGTTTTTT. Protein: CASSVATSGGVGTGELFF. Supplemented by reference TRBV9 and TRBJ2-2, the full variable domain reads DSGVTQTPKHLITATGQRVTLRCSPRSGDLSVYWYQQSLDQGLQFLIQYYNGEERAKGNILERFSAQQFPDLHSELNLSSLELGDSALYFCASSVATSGGVGTGELFFGEGSRLTVL.

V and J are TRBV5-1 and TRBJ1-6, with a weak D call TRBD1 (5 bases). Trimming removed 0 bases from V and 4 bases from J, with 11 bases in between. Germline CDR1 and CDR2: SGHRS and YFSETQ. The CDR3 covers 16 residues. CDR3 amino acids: CASSLGPTVYNSPLHF. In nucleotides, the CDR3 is TGCGCCAGCAGCTTGGGACCGACAGTATATAATTCACCCCTCCACTTT.

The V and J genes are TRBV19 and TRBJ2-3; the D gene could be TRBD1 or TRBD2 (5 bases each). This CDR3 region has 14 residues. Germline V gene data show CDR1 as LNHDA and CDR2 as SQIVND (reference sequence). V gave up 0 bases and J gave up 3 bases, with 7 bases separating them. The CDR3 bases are TGTGCCAGTAGTATAGACAGGGAGACAGATACGCAGTATTTT. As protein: CASSIDRETDTQYF.

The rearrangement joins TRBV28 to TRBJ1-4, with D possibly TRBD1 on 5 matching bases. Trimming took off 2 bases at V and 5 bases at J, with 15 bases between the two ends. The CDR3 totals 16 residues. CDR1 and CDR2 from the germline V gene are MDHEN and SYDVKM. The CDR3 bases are TGTGCCAGCAGTTTAGGGGGTGGCAATCTCAATGAAAAACTGTTTTTT. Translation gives CASSLGGGNLNEKLFF.

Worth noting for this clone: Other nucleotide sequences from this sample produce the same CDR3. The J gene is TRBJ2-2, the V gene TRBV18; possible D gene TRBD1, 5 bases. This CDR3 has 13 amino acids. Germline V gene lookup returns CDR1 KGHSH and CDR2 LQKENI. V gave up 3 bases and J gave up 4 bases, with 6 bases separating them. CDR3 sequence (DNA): TGTGCCAGCTCACCGCAGGGCACCGGGGAGCTGTTTTTT. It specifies CASSPQGTGELFF.

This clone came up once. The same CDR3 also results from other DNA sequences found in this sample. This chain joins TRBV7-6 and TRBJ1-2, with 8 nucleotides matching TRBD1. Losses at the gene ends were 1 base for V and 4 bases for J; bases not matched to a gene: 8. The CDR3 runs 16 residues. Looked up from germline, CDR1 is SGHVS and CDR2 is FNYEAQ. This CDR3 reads CASSLGPDREGYGYTF. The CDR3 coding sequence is TGTGCCAGCAGCTTAGGCCCGGACAGGGAAGGCTATGGCTACACCTTC.

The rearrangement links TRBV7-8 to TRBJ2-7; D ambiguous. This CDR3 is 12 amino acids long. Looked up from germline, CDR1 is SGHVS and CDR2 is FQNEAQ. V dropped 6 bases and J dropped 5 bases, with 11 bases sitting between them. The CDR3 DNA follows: TGTGCCAGCAGTCCAACACGTAACGAGCAGTACTTC. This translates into CASSPTRNEQYF.

CDR3 coding DNA: TGTGCCAGTAGCCCCAGGGGGCACGACAATCAGCCCCAGCATTTT. It is translated as CASSPRGHDNQPQHF. The chain couples TRBV19 to TRBJ1-5, with 8 bases aligning to TRBD1. CDR1 is LNHDA and CDR2 is SQIVND in the germline V gene (reference sequence). The CDR3 consists of 15 residues. V lost 6 bases, J lost 3 bases, and 7 bases stayed unmatched.

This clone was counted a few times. This CDR3 is CASSTGTENSPLHF. The CDR3 bases are TGTGCCAGCAGTACTGGGACAGAGAATTCACCCCTCCACTTT. The chain couples TRBV7-3 to TRBJ1-6; 7 bases are shared with TRBD1. CDR1 and CDR2 (germline): SGHTA, FQGTGA. V shed 6 bases and J 7 bases; nucleotides not matched to a gene: 6. The CDR3 covers 14 residues.

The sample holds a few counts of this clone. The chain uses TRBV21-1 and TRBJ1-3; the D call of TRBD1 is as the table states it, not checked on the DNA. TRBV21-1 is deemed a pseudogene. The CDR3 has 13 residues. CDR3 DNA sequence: TGTGCCAGCAGGACAGACTCTGGAAACACCATATATTTT. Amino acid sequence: CASRTDSGNTIYF.

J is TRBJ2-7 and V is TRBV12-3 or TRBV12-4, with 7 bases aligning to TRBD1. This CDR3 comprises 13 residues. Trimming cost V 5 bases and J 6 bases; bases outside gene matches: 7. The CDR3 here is CASSLQGTSEQYF. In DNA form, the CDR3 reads TGTGCCAGCAGTCTACAGGGGACGAGCGAGCAGTACTTC.

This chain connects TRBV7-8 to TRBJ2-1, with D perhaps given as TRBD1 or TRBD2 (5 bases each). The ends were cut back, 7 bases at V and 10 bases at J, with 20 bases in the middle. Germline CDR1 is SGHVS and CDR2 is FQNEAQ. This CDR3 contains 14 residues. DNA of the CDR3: TGTGCCAGCACCCCCGAGTTCCGGGGCCAGGAGCAGTTCTTC. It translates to CASTPEFRGQEQFF.

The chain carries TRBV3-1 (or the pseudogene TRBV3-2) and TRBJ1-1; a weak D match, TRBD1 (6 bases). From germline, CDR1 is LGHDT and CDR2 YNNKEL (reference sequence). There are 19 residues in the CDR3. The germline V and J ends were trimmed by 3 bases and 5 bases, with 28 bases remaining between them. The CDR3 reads CASSHEPGTLHLCRTEAFF. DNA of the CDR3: TGTGCCAGCAGCCATGAGCCCGGGACACTCCACCTCTGTAGGACTGAAGCTTTCTTT.

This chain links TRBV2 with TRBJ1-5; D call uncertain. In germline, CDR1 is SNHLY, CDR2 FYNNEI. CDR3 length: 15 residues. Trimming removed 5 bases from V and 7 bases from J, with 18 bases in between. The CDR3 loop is CASSIQSAMSQPQHF. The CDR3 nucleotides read TGTGCCAGCAGTATACAGTCGGCTATGAGCCAGCCCCAGCATTTT.

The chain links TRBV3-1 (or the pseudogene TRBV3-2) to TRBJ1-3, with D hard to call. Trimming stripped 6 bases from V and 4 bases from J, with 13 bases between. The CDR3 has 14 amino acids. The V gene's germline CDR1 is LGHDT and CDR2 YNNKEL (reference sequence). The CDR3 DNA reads TGTGCCAGCAGGCACCGGGGAGAGGGAAACACCATATATTTT. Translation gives CASRHRGEGNTIYF.

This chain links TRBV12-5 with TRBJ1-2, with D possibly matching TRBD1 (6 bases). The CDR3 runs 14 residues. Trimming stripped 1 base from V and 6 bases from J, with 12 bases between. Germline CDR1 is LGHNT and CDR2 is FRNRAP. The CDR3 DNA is TGTGCTAGTGGTTTGGGAGGGACACGGAATGGCTACACCTTC. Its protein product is CASGLGGTRNGYTF.

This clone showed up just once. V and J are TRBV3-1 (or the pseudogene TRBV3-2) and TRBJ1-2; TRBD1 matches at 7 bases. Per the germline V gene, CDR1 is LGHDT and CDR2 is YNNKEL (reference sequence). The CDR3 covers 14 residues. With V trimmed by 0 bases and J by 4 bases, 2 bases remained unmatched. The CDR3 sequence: CASSQERQGYGYTF. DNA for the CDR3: TGTGCCAGCAGCCAAGAAAGACAGGGCTATGGCTACACCTTC.

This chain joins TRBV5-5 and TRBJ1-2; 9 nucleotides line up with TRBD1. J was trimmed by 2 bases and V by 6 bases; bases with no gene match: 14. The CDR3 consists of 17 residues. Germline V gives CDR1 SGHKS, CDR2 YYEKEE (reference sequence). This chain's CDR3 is CASTPTGTGFANYGYTF. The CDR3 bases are TGTGCCAGCACCCCAACCGGGACAGGGTTTGCCAACTATGGCTACACCTTC.

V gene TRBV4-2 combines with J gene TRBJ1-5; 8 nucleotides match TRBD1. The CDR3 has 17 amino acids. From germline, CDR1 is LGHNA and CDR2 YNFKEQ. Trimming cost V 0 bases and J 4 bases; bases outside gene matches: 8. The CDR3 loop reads CASSQDLGQGMNQPQHF. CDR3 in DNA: TGTGCCAGCAGCCAAGATCTTGGACAGGGAATGAATCAGCCCCAGCATTTT.

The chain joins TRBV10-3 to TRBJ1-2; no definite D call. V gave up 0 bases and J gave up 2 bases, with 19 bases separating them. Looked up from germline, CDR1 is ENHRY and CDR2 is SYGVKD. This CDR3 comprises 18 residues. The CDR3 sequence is CAISESKDSGRINYGYTF. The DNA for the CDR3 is TGTGCCATCAGTGAGTCAAAGGATAGCGGGCGGATAAACTATGGCTACACCTTC.

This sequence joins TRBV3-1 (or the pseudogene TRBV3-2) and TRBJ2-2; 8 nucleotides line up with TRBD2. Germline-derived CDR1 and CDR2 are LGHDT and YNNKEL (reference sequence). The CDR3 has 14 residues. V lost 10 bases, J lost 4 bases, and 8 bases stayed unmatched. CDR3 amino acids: CAISRGGGTGELFF. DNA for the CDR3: TGTGCCATCTCACGGGGGGGCGGCACCGGGGAGCTGTTTTTT.

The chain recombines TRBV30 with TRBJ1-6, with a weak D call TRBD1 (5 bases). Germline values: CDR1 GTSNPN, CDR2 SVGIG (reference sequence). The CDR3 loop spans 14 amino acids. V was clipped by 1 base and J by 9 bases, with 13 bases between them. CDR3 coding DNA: TGTGCCTGGAGTGCAACAGGTTCAGGTTCACCCCTCCACTTT. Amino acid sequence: CAWSATGSGSPLHF.

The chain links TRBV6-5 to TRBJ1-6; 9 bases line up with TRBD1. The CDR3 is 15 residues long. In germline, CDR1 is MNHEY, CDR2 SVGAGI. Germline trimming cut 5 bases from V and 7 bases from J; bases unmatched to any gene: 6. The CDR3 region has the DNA TGTGCCAGCAGTCCACAGGGGGCGCGGAATTCACCCCTCCACTTT. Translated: CASSPQGARNSPLHF.

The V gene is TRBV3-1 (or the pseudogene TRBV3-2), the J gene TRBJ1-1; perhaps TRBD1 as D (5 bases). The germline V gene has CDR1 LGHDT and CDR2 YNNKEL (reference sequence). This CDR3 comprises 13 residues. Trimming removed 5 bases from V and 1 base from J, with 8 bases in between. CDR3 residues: CASSSTANTEAFF. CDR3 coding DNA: TGTGCCAGCAGCTCGACAGCGAACACTGAAGCTTTCTTT.

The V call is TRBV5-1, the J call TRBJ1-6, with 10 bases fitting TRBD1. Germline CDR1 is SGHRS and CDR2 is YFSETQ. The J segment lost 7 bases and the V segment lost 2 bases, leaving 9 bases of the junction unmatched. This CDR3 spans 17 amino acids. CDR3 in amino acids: CASSFVPGQGNNSPLHF. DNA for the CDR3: TGCGCCAGCAGCTTCGTCCCGGGACAGGGGAACAATTCACCCCTCCACTTT.